What follows is one T cell receptor (beta chain) and its context. The antigen is undetermined. The data were taken from a study of Ad26.COV2.S vaccination and SARS-CoV-2 variants. Study-wide context: It was the COV1001 Ad26.COV2.S trial arm that included the donor. Broader study findings: Substantial breadth was reported for post-vaccination spike-specific CD8+ and CD4+ T cells.

Trimming cost V 4 bases and J 8 bases, with 11 bases left between them. The CDR3 covers 13 residues. Germline lookup yields CDR1 MNHEY and CDR2 SVGAGI. The sample's treatment: about 20 received Ad26.COV2.S at low or high dose, single or two shots; 5 received placebo; per-sample allocation not given. Samples came from day 63 after the first vaccine or placebo injection. This Boston cohort included adults aged 18-55 years. Profiling relied on immunoSEQ multiplex PCR, and the TCRdb table lists in-frame clones only, not all of them. The top ten hold approximately 11% of the sample, which has some 250,000 clones, approximately 88% seen once.

This specimen consisted of peripheral blood, obtained in a trial of Ad26.COV2.S vaccine versus placebo. This chain uses TRBV6-5 with TRBJ1-4; D is undetermined. The clonotype comes from a person between 18 and 65 years old who received the Ad26.COV2.S COVID-19 vaccine or a placebo. Here the CDR3 reads CASSSWAFEKLFF. The CDR3 bases are TGTGCCAGCAGTTCGTGGGCTTTCGAAAAACTGTTTTTT.